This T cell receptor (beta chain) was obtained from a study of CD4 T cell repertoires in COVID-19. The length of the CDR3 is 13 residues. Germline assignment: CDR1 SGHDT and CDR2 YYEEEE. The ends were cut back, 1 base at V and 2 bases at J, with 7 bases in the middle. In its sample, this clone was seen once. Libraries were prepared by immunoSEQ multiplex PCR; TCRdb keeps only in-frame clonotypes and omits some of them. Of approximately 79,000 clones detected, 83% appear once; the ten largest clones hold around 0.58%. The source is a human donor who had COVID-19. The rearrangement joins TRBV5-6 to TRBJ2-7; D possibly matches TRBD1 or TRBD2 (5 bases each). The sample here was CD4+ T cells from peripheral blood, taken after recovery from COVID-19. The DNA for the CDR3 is TGTGCCAGCAGCTTGCCGGGACCCTACGAGCAGTACTTC. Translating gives CASSLPGPYEQYF. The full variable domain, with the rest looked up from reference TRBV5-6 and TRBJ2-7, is DAGVTQSPTHLIKTRGQQVTLRCSPKSGHDTVSWYQQALGQGPQFIFQYYEEEERQRGNFPDRFSGHQFPNYSSELNVNALLLGDSALYLCASSLPGPYEQYFGPGTRLTVT.